One and the same sample provided the 8 T cell receptor beta chains below, sequenced in a study of response to subunit inactivated influenza vaccine. TCRdb called the RT-PCR reads again in MiXCR, with one record for every CDR3 protein. The sample has some 520,000 distinct CDR3 sequences, more than 15% seen once. Material: CD4+ T cells sorted from PBMCs, obtained about 24 months after vaccination. The origin of the receptors is a man aged 45 to 75 who received an inactivated influenza vaccine.

This chain's CDR3 is CASSINIGSLYGYTF. The CDR3 DNA follows: TGTGCCAGTAGTATAAATATCGGCAGTCTCTATGGCTACACCTTC. The gene calls are TRBV19 and TRBJ1-2; no firm D call. Trimming pared 2 bases from V and 4 bases from J, leaving 14 bases between. Germline V gene lookup returns CDR1 LNHDA and CDR2 SQIVND (reference sequence). The length of the CDR3 is 15 residues.

This clonotype was observed a handful of times. This chain links TRBV2 with TRBJ2-2; D may be TRBD1 (6 bases). The CDR3 extends over 15 amino acids. Germline-derived CDR1 and CDR2 are SNHLY and FYNNEI. Between the trimmed V and J ends, which lost 7 bases and 3 bases, there was a span of 15 bases. CDR3 residues: CASKTGSIDTGELFF. CDR3 DNA sequence: TGTGCCAGCAAAACAGGGTCTATTGACACCGGGGAGCTGTTTTTT.

This clonotype came up a few times. V and J are TRBV5-6 and TRBJ2-7, with TRBD2 matching over 10 bases. Germline V gene lookup returns CDR1 SGHDT and CDR2 YYEEEE. The ends lost 0 bases at V and 5 bases at J; junction bases unmatched: 2. This CDR3 is 14 amino acids long. CDR3: CASSLELAGDEQYF. Here the CDR3 DNA reads TGTGCCAGCAGCTTGGAGCTAGCGGGAGACGAGCAGTACTTC. The variable domain in full, completed from reference TRBV5-6 and TRBJ2-7, reads DAGVTQSPTHLIKTRGQQVTLRCSPKSGHDTVSWYQQALGQGPQFIFQYYEEEERQRGNFPDRFSGHQFPNYSSELNVNALLLGDSALYLCASSLELAGDEQYFGPGTRLTVT.

This clonotype was detected a few times. The CDR3 DNA follows: TGTGCCAGCTGTTCGACAGGGGTGGGCAATCAGCCCCAGCATTTT. It yields the protein CASCSTGVGNQPQHF. This chain links TRBV6-5 with TRBJ1-5; TRBD1 matches at 8 bases. After removal of 8 bases from V and 2 bases from J, the junction contained 8 bases not matched to a gene. The CDR3 totals 15 residues. Germline V gene sequence: CDR1 MNHEY, CDR2 SVGAGI.

The V gene is TRBV7-2, the J gene TRBJ2-3; D is possibly TRBD2 (5 bases). The germline gives CDR1 SGHTA, CDR2 FQGNSA. Trimming left V 5 bases short and J 1 base short, with 19 bases between. The CDR3 spans 17 residues. The CDR3 loop is CASSSGRSALGTDTQYF. DNA for the CDR3: TGTGCCAGCAGCAGCGGACGTAGTGCGTTGGGCACAGATACGCAGTATTTT. Combining the CDR3 with reference TRBV7-2 and TRBJ2-3 gives the whole variable domain GAGVSQSPSNKVTEKGKDVELRCDPISGHTALYWYRQSLGQGLEFLIYFQGNSAPDKSGLPSDRFSAERTGGSVSTLTIQRTQQEDSAVYLCASSSGRSALGTDTQYFGPGTRLTVL.

The CDR3 region is CASSHLTGGGSYNEQFF. The DNA of the CDR3 is TGTGCCAGCAGCCATCTTACGGGCGGGGGATCCTACAATGAGCAGTTCTTC. The chain couples TRBV4-2 to TRBJ2-1, with 7 positions matching TRBD2. The CDR3 extends over 17 amino acids. V was pared by 3 bases and J by 1 base, with 9 bases of the junction left unmatched. Germline V gives CDR1 LGHNA, CDR2 YNFKEQ.

This clonotype appeared a few times. This chain uses TRBV4-3 with TRBJ2-4; D may be TRBD1 (5 bases). V lost 0 bases and J 7 bases, leaving 10 bases between the germline ends. Germline-derived CDR1 and CDR2 are LGHNA and YSLEER. The length of the CDR3 is 14 residues. The CDR3 loop reads CASSQDQGANIQYF. The CDR3 nucleotides read TGCGCCAGCAGCCAAGATCAGGGTGCGAACATTCAGTACTTC.

This clonotype has ten or more counts. This chain joins TRBV10-3 and TRBJ1-5; D unresolved. This CDR3 is 13 amino acids long. CDR1 is ENHRY, CDR2 SYGVKD, per germline. Trimming stripped 0 bases from V and 6 bases from J, with 6 bases between. CDR3 sequence reads: CAISESGGQPQHF. The CDR3 nucleotides are TGTGCCATCAGTGAGTCGGGTGGTCAGCCCCAGCATTTT.